This T cell receptor beta chain was identified in a study of shared clonotypes between healthy human individuals (dated by TCRdb to the early 2020s). Background on the whole study: A few men and two women, aged 18 to 49 years, made up the cohort. For each donor, three plates each were used for CD4 naive and CD4 memory, two plates were used for CD8 naive, and one plate was used for CD8 memory. Blood TCR repertoires of about 5 healthy adults were deeply sequenced to estimate repertoire size and the extent of clonotype sharing between individuals. Different laboratories and diverse techniques were used to prepare libraries and sequence TCR repertoires, to increase sequencing depth and limit assay-specific biases. Leukapheresis yielded between about 0.94 and 9.5 billion PBMCs per donor. Overall study outcomes, separate from this receptor: Estimated clonotype richness was generally larger for naive than for memory subsets. When four donors were compared, the shared fraction of clonotypes was around 4.6% for naive CD4, 3.5% to 4% for naive CD8, 2.3% for memory CD4, and 0.4% for memory CD8. Clonotypes shared by all four sorted-subset donors showed higher generation probabilities than non-shared clonotypes. Because the study included a small number of donors, the genetic and exposure-history diversity represented was limited. Sampling was restricted to blood, and TCR repertoires in tissues likely differ from the TCR repertoires found in blood. Pairwise subsampling indicated that sequencing depth was expected to affect the degree of clonotype sharing among donors. Even with the large sequencing depth, rarefaction of the sorted-subset datasets indicated that sequencing was incomplete.

Using the deep immunoSEQ assay, TCR CDR3 regions were amplified from genomic DNA by multiplex PCR. Extracted genomic DNA from each cell subset was spread evenly across all wells of several immunoSEQ 96-well plates, with each plate serving as a replicate. For sorted subsets, each replicate PCR was loaded with about 0.2 ug genomic DNA, equivalent to 32,000 or so T cell genomes. Purified libraries were quantified with a Qubit 3.0 fluorometer, sized on a Bioanalyzer 2100, and re-quantified with the KAPA Library Quantification kit. Every immunoSEQ 96-well plate was sequenced on a dedicated single-read 150-cycle Illumina NextSeq 550 flow cell. The study's processing was this. Because the immunoSEQ output held only junctional sequences and lacked quality scores, the filtering could not match the filtering applied to full-length reads. To assign V/J genes and CDR3, sequences were annotated using PyIR, a Python wrapper for IgBLAST v1.9, with IMGT germline references. Reads were filtered out if the reads had weak V/J assignments (E-value above 1e-6), no CDR3, stop codons, out-of-frame junctions, or ambiguous translated residues. A V3J clonotype was defined by an identical inferred V gene, J gene, and CDR3 amino acid sequence. To compute the percentage overlap between repertoires, the number of shared unique clonotypes was divided by the size of the smaller repertoire. Repertoire richness was assessed with RTK rarefaction, the Chao1 estimator, and Recon v2.1 estimates of unobserved clonotypes. OLGA was used to compute generation probabilities for all TCRbeta clonotypes that the gDNA method yielded from a handful of donors. As stored in TCRdb, this immuneACCESS dataset retains in-frame rearrangements with V and J assigned. A fraction of the clones does not appear; measured against another copy, unresolved V genes explain less than half of the discrepancy, and the remainder lacks a known reason. The DNA was the basis for D and trimming; V, J and clone size are from that table. The table for this sample lists 950,000 to 1,100,000 clones; around 76% of them were counted only once. 1.2% to 1.5% of the sample is in the top ten clones.

As for this clone: The clone's antigen remains unknown. No much larger clone exists at a distance of one base, and base qualities are not known.

Healthy HIV-negative adults with no recently reported acute infections or vaccinations were included as donors. All donors were Caucasian adults living in Nashville, Tennessee, USA. CD4+ T cells were enriched by magnetic negative selection, after which naive cells were positively selected on CD45RA and the negative fraction was taken as the memory subset. Blood was collected by leukapheresis, and PBMCs were isolated by Ficoll-Histopaque density gradient centrifugation and then cryopreserved in liquid nitrogen vapor phase. Analytical flow cytometry was used to check the purity and quantity of each magnetically sorted T cell population. Genomic DNA was isolated from every sorted fraction and measured by UV absorbance on a Nanodrop 2000c. V sheds 1 base and J sheds 1 base, leaving 9 bases between their ends. From the germline V gene, CDR1 is SGHAT and CDR2 is FQNNGV. The CDR3 contains 15 residues, cysteine and phenylalanine counted. Only the CDR3 DNA is retained, 45 bases long and in frame from the first base.

The sequence came from a young man in good health. The chain employs TRBV11-2 and TRBJ2-3, with TRBD2 as a weak D call on 6 bases. The sample consisted of memory CD4+ T cells sorted from blood. The cell subset or site label here, explained by the study, means: CD45RA-negative fraction. The CDR3 region has the sequence CASSLGQRGTDTQYF. At the DNA level, the sequence is TGTGCCAGCAGCTTAGGACAGCGGGGCACAGATACGCAGTATTTT.